In its sample, the clone carrying this TCR beta chain was seen a few times. As yet, its antigen is unknown. The CDR3 runs 13 residues. Between the trimmed V and J ends, which lost 7 bases and 2 bases, there was a span of 10 bases. The germline CDR1 and CDR2 sequences are SGHTA and FQGNSA. It was with a sample-barcoded 5' primer and a J-beta primer mix that a second PCR of about 6 to 11 cycles was run. TCRdb fed the 5' RACE reads into MiXCR, producing one record per CDR3 protein. This sample has about 1,000,000 distinct CDR3 sequences; around 43% occur once, and the top ten carry approximately 17%. Every donor gave about 9 milliliters of peripheral blood. This specimen belongs to a study of blood T cells in healthy people across ages. Study-level points and caveats: There was a strong correlation between TCR beta diversity and naive T cell percentage. Across the age range, TCR beta diversity per million T cells fell in a roughly linear way.

The rearrangement links TRBV7-2 to TRBJ2-3, with D possibly matching TRBD1 (6 bases). Sequenced input: blood. The receptor comes from a woman aged 60-75 years in good health. The CDR3 here is CASTTGNTDTQYF. The CDR3 nucleotides are TGTGCCAGCACCACAGGGAACACAGATACGCAGTATTTT.